This T cell receptor (beta chain) appears in the sequencing data of a study of quantifying T cell responses using KT2 cells. Overall study context: RNA was reverse transcribed with TCR alpha and beta constant-region primers. Under optimum conditions, T4 ligation efficiency was estimated at more than 8.5%.

An oligo carrying a UMI was ligated to the cDNA 3' end. First-round PCR used four to five cycles and beta primers RC1.1 and RC1.2 covering TRBC1 and TRBC2. TCR alpha and beta chains were handled separately starting at the second PCR. TCRdb reanalysed the UMI-ligation and nested PCR reads using MiXCR and keeps one entry per CDR3 protein. The table has approximately 60,000 distinct CDR3 sequences, approximately 13% seen once. CDR3 length: 15 amino acids. Germline-derived CDR1 and CDR2 are LGHDT and YNNKEL (reference sequence). V trimming: 2 bases; J trimming: 3 bases; junction bases outside the gene matches: 3.

The chain joins TRBV3-1 to TRBJ2-7; 11 nucleotides line up with TRBD1. The receptor comes from a human donor. The material sequenced was PBMCs spiked with cells of the T cell clone KT2. CDR3 region: CASSQPGTGGYEQYF. CDR3 DNA: TGTGCCAGCAGCCAACCCGGGACAGGGGGCTACGAGCAGTACTTC.